Shown below are 25 T cell receptor beta chains from a single sample sequenced in a study of neurological immune-mediated disorders. A single record per CDR3 protein comes from TCRdb applying MiXCR to the 5' RACE reads. Of 35,000 to 50,000 distinct CDR3 sequences listed, roughly 2.5% are singletons. Sample: PBMCs. The receptors were sampled from a middle-aged man with multiple sclerosis.

The J gene is TRBJ2-5, the V gene TRBV9, with unresolved D. Germline assignment: CDR1 SGDLS and CDR2 YYNGEE. The CDR3 totals 13 residues. Trimming stripped 4 bases from V and 2 bases from J, with 9 bases between. The CDR3 is CASSISTQETQYF. The CDR3 region has the DNA TGTGCCAGCAGCATCTCAACACAAGAGACCCAGTACTTC.

This clonotype was recorded many times. This rearrangement joins TRBV7-3 to TRBJ2-2; D remains ambiguous. Trimming pared 5 bases from V and 0 bases from J, leaving 10 bases between. Germline CDR1 is SGHTA and CDR2 is FQGTGA. The CDR3 consists of 15 residues. CDR3 sequence: CASSVGPTNTGELFF. The CDR3 DNA reads TGTGCCAGCAGCGTAGGACCCACGAACACCGGGGAGCTGTTTTTT.

This clonotype showed up many times. CDR3 sequence (DNA): TGCGCCAGCAGCCAAGGGACCCTGGGGCGCCAGCCCCAGCATTTT. It encodes CASSQGTLGRQPQHF. The J gene is TRBJ1-5, the V gene TRBV4-1; possibly TRBD1 for D (5 bases). Between the trimmed V and J ends, which lost 1 base and 7 bases, there was a span of 14 bases. The V gene's germline CDR1 is MGHRA and CDR2 YSYEKL. The CDR3 totals 15 residues.

This clonotype was counted at least ten times. The V gene is TRBV5-1, the J gene TRBJ2-7; D may correspond to TRBD1 or TRBD2 (5 bases each). V shed 0 bases and J shed 6 bases, with 10 bases lying between them. The CDR3 has 13 residues. Germline assignment: CDR1 SGHRS and CDR2 YFSETQ. CDR3 sequence (DNA): TGCGCCAGCAGCTTGGTGAGGGGCGGCGAGCAGTACTTC. Its protein product is CASSLVRGGEQYF.

The sample holds many counts of this clonotype. The gene calls are TRBV5-6 and TRBJ2-7; no clear D. The CDR3 runs 11 residues. Germline V CDR1 and CDR2: SGHDT, YYEEEE. Deletions cut 2 bases from V and 5 bases from J, with 5 bases between. The CDR3 here is CASSFGHEQYF. The CDR3 coding sequence is TGTGCCAGCAGCTTCGGTCACGAGCAGTACTTC.

This clonotype was counted at least ten times. The chain employs TRBV7-2 and TRBJ1-1, with D perhaps matching TRBD1 (5 bases). Looked up from germline, CDR1 is SGHTA and CDR2 is FQGNSA. The CDR3 runs 12 residues. V gave up 5 bases and J gave up 6 bases, with 10 bases separating them. CDR3 nucleotides: TGTGCCAGCAGCGTCCGGGGCTCTGAAGCTTTCTTT. Amino acids: CASSVRGSEAFF.

At least ten counts were recorded for this clonotype. The V gene is TRBV21-1, the J gene TRBJ1-2; TRBD1, the D gene given by the table, was not confirmed from the DNA. TRBV21-1 is designated a pseudogene. The length of the CDR3 is 14 residues. The CDR3 DNA sequence: TGTGCCAGCAGCCCCCGGGACAGGGGGTATGGCTACACCTTC. It encodes CASSPRDRGYGYTF.

This clonotype was counted ten times or more. The chain joins TRBV20-1 to TRBJ2-7; 11 bases align to TRBD1. Germline-derived CDR1 and CDR2 are DFQATT and SNEGSKA (reference sequence). Trimming at V came to 3 bases and at J to 6 bases, leaving 10 bases not matched to a gene. The CDR3 totals 15 residues. This CDR3 is CSASRPGQGVSEQYF. For the CDR3, the DNA is TGCAGTGCTAGCCGCCCGGGACAGGGGGTAAGCGAGCAGTACTTC.

This clonotype was recorded at least ten times. This chain joins TRBV20-1 and TRBJ2-5; perhaps TRBD2 as D (5 bases). Trimming took off 4 bases at V and 5 bases at J, with 14 bases between the two ends. Germline-derived CDR1 and CDR2 are DFQATT and SNEGSKA (reference sequence). The CDR3 covers 13 residues. The CDR3: CSAKGLPGETQYF. CDR3 nucleotides: TGCAGTGCTAAAGGACTCCCGGGGGAGACCCAGTACTTC.

This clonotype was observed many times. The chain employs TRBV12-3 or TRBV12-4 and TRBJ2-5; 7 bases are shared with TRBD2. V lost 3 bases, J lost 2 bases, and 12 bases stayed unmatched. The CDR3 runs 17 residues. In nucleotides, the CDR3 is TGTGCCAGCAGTTTGAGGCCGCGGCTAGCGGCTCAAGAGACCCAGTACTTC. Protein sequence: CASSLRPRLAAQETQYF.

The sample holds many counts of this clonotype. The chain joins TRBV20-1 to TRBJ2-3; TRBD2 might be the D (6 bases). The V gene's germline CDR1 is DFQATT and CDR2 SNEGSKA (reference sequence). Between the trimmed V and J ends, which lost 6 bases and 2 bases, there was a span of 18 bases. This CDR3 is 15 amino acids long. The CDR3 DNA is TGCAGTGCAAATGGGGGGTTAGGGGTCACAGATACGCAGTATTTT. Residues: CSANGGLGVTDTQYF.

This clonotype is medium-sized (0.01 to 0.1%) within its sample. The chain is built from TRBV7-9 and TRBJ2-3; 11 nucleotides line up with TRBD2. The CDR3 covers 14 residues. Germline values: CDR1 SEHNR, CDR2 FQNEAQ (reference sequence). The V and J ends lost 8 bases and 2 bases, in that order; junction bases with no gene match: 3. CDR3 loop: CASLAGGSTDTQYF. The DNA of the CDR3 is TGTGCCAGCCTAGCGGGGGGATCCACAGATACGCAGTATTTT.

Remarks on this clonotype: The junction departs from germline at one end; a sequencing error may be responsible. The rearrangement uses TRBV10-3 and TRBJ2-4; tentative D call: TRBD2 (5 bases). The CDR3 extends over 15 amino acids. Germline CDR1 is ENHRY and CDR2 is SYGVKD. Written as DNA, the CDR3 is TGTGCCATCAGTGAGGCAAACCTAGCCAAAAAAATTCAGTACTTC. Translation gives CAISEANLAKKIQYF.

This clonotype was seen many times. The chain has TRBV7-9 and TRBJ2-3, with D perhaps TRBD1 or TRBD2 (5 bases each). The CDR3 loop spans 12 amino acids. The ends were cut back, 6 bases at V and 2 bases at J, with 6 bases in the middle. Per the germline V gene, CDR1 is SEHNR and CDR2 is FQNEAQ (reference sequence). CDR3 protein: CASRGDTDTQYF. The CDR3 DNA reads TGTGCCAGCAGGGGGGACACAGATACGCAGTATTTT.

This clonotype was found many times. The genes are TRBV12-3 or TRBV12-4 and TRBJ2-3; possible D gene TRBD1, 5 bases. V lost 10 bases and J lost 6, with 17 bases in between. The length of the CDR3 is 13 residues. CDR3 nucleotide sequence: TGTGCCACCCAGGGCAGACAAGGTGATACGCAGTATTTT. Its protein product is CATQGRQGDTQYF.

This clonotype was seen many times. The rearrangement uses TRBV2 and TRBJ1-1; no clear D gene. Germline CDR1 and CDR2: SNHLY and FYNNEI. Trimming cost V 5 bases and J 0 bases, with 13 bases left between them. CDR3 length: 15 residues. CDR3 coding DNA: TGTGCCAGCAGTCCCCAGACGGCCCTGAACACTGAAGCTTTCTTT. It codes for CASSPQTALNTEAFF.

This clonotype has ten or more counts. This chain uses TRBV7-9 with TRBJ2-3; D might be TRBD2 (6 bases). Germline V gene data show CDR1 as SEHNR and CDR2 as FQNEAQ (reference sequence). The V end was cut by 5 bases, the J end by 1 base, with 7 bases between. The CDR3 loop spans 13 amino acids. Written as DNA, the CDR3 is TGTGCCAGCAGCCCGGGAGGCACAGATACGCAGTATTTT. This encodes CASSPGGTDTQYF.

This clonotype was found many times. The rearrangement links TRBV5-1 to TRBJ1-2, with a tentative D call TRBD1 (6 bases). The V gene's germline CDR1 is SGHRS and CDR2 YFSETQ. V lost 4 bases to trimming and J lost 5 bases, with 12 bases between them. The CDR3 consists of 13 residues. CDR3 bases: TGCGCCAGCAGCCCAGGGGAGAGGTATGGCTACACCTTC. Encoded protein: CASSPGERYGYTF.

A word on this clonotype: The junction departs from the called germline gene at one end, perhaps through a read error. V usage is TRBV28 and J usage is TRBJ1-5; D gene uncertain. Germline V gene lookup returns CDR1 MDHEN and CDR2 SYDVKM. The CDR3 has 14 amino acids. The CDR3 loop is CASSLLLSNQPQNF. DNA of the CDR3: TGTGCCAGCAGTTTACTCCTCAGCAATCAGCCCCAGAATTTT.

This clonotype has at least ten counts. The chain couples TRBV5-5 to TRBJ1-1; D is unresolved. Germline CDR1 is SGHKS and CDR2 is YYEKEE (reference sequence). The ends were cut back, 0 bases at V and 2 bases at J, with 8 bases in the middle. The CDR3 runs 14 residues. The DNA for the CDR3 is TGTGCCAGCAGCTTGGCCCTAGTCAACACTGAAGCTTTCTTT. Translated: CASSLALVNTEAFF.

This clonotype has a count of ten or more. This clone may be a read error of a much larger clone one base away. The rearrangement links TRBV3-1 to TRBJ1-5; TRBD1 aligns across 7 bases. This CDR3 has 15 residues. CDR1 and CDR2 from the germline V gene are LGHDT and YNNKEL (reference sequence). The CDR3 region has the DNA TGTGCCAGCAGCCATCAGGGGGTAGGCAATCAGCCCCAGAATTTT. As protein: CASSHQGVGNQPQNF.

This clonotype appeared many times. The V and J genes are TRBV5-6 and TRBJ2-7; 8 bases are a match to TRBD1. The J segment lost 2 bases and the V segment lost 2 bases, leaving 6 bases of the junction unmatched. Germline lookup yields CDR1 SGHDT and CDR2 YYEEEE. This CDR3 spans 15 amino acids. The CDR3 sequence is CASSFDGTGTYEQYF. CDR3 bases: TGTGCCAGCAGCTTTGACGGGACAGGTACCTACGAGCAGTACTTC.

This clonotype appeared many times. The rearrangement joins TRBV11-2 to TRBJ2-2; no clear D. Germline-derived CDR1 and CDR2 are SGHAT and FQNNGV. The CDR3 is 14 residues long. V was pared by 2 bases and J by 4 bases, with 8 bases between. CDR3 in DNA: TGTGCCAGCAGCTTAAATATAGGCACCGGGGAGCTGTTTTTT. Amino acids: CASSLNIGTGELFF.

This clonotype was counted at least ten times. The chain links TRBV18 to TRBJ1-2; 7 nucleotides align to TRBD1. This CDR3 is 15 amino acids long. V lost 2 bases and J lost 6; bases outside the gene matches: 9. Looked up from germline, CDR1 is KGHSH and CDR2 is LQKENI. The CDR3 DNA sequence: TGTGCCAGCTCACCAGGGGTGGACAGGACAAATGGCTACACCTTC. Protein: CASSPGVDRTNGYTF.

This clonotype was counted ten times or more. Given a much more abundant clone one base away, this may be a read error. V usage is TRBV12-3 or TRBV12-4 and J usage is TRBJ1-1; D ambiguous. Trimming took 3 bases from V and 3 from J, leaving 11 bases between them. The CDR3 length is 14 residues. CDR3 amino acids: CASSFSGKYTEAFF. The CDR3 region has the DNA TGTGCCAGCAGTTTTTCCGGAAAGTACACTGAAGCTTTCTTT.